The rows below give T cell receptor beta chains drawn from one sample of a study of OX40 agonist ivuxolimab in advanced cancers. Using immunoSEQ multiplex PCR, the repertoire was profiled, and TCRdb retains in-frame clones only, with some absent. Among 60,000 to 70,000 clones listed, 70% to 90% were seen once. The sequencing here drew on CD4+ or CD8+ T cells sorted from blood, taken in a trial of the OX40 agonist ivuxolimab. The receptor set was obtained from an adult with an advanced solid tumor such as melanoma, head and neck, liver or kidney cancer. The CDR3 runs from the conserved cysteine through the conserved F or W. A D gene is named only where the DNA matches it firmly. For some rows the clone size is stated as once, few or many, or as a class when expanded; others skip it.

V gene	D gene	J gene	clone size	CDR3 protein	CDR3 DNA
TRBV6-4	NA	TRBJ2-7	NA	CASSDPYSGTRSYEQYF	TGTGCCAGCAGTGACCCCTACTCCGGGACAAGGTCCTACGAGCAGTACTTC
TRBV5-8	NA	TRBJ2-7	NA	CASSLVRDGSYEQYF	TGTGCCAGCAGCTTGGTTAGGGACGGCTCCTACGAGCAGTACTTC
TRBV10-3	NA	TRBJ1-1	NA	CAISSLGVKNTEAFF	TGTGCCATCAGTTCCCTAGGGGTGAAGAACACTGAAGCTTTCTTT
TRBV5-1	NA	TRBJ2-2	NA	CASRGTGNTGELFF	TGCGCCAGCAGGGGGACTGGCAACACCGGGGAGCTGTTTTTT
TRBV28	NA	TRBJ2-7	few	CASSSQHEQYF	TGTGCCAGCAGTTCCCAACACGAGCAGTACTTC
TRBV5-6	NA	TRBJ2-1	NA	CASSLVTWGDNEQFF	TGTGCCAGCAGCTTGGTGACATGGGGGGACAATGAGCAGTTCTTC
TRBV9	NA	TRBJ2-6	NA	CASSVEVLADSGANVLTF	TGTGCCAGCAGCGTAGAGGTACTCGCGGACTCTGGGGCCAACGTCCTGACTTTC
TRBV4-3	TRBD1	TRBJ1-2	NA	CASSQDWGQPRYGYTF	TGCGCCAGCAGCCAAGATTGGGGACAGCCGCGCTATGGCTACACCTTC
TRBV7-2	TRBD1	TRBJ1-1	NA	CASSLAGTGFGPEAFF	TGTGCCAGCAGCTTAGCAGGGACAGGGTTTGGGCCTGAAGCTTTCTTT
TRBV18	TRBD2	TRBJ2-7	NA	CASSPTSGGTYEQYF	TGTGCCAGCTCACCGACTAGCGGGGGGACTTACGAGCAGTACTTC
TRBV19	NA	TRBJ1-2	NA	CASSTGQSYGYTF	TGTGCCAGTAGTACCGGACAAAGCTATGGCTACACCTTC
TRBV28	TRBD1	TRBJ1-2	NA	CASRTPGQGYYGYTF	TGTGCCAGCAGAACACCGGGACAGGGATACTATGGCTACACCTTC
TRBV14	NA	TRBJ2-3	few	CASSQDFVYTQYF	TGTGCCAGCAGCCAAGATTTTGTTTATACGCAGTATTTT
TRBV5-1	NA	TRBJ2-5	NA	CASSLAVAGETQYF	TGCGCCAGCAGCTTGGCCGTCGCCGGGGAGACCCAGTACTTC
TRBV7-2	NA	TRBJ1-2	few	CASSLALRAGGGYTF	TGTGCCAGCAGCTTAGCGCTACGGGCAGGAGGCGGCTACACCTTC
TRBV2	NA	TRBJ2-2	NA	CASKGQNTGELFF	TGTGCCAGCAAGGGACAGAACACCGGGGAGCTGTTTTTT
TRBV19	NA	TRBJ1-4	few	CASSGQLNEKLFF	TGTGCCAGTTCCGGACAGCTTAATGAAAAACTGTTTTTT
TRBV7-3	TRBD2	TRBJ2-2	few	CASSLTGTSGVVSGELFF	TGTGCCAGCAGCTTAACTGGGACTAGCGGGGTAGTGAGCGGGGAGCTGTTTTTT
TRBV5-6	NA	TRBJ1-4	NA	CASSALLLPNEKLFF	TGTGCCAGCAGCGCCTTATTACTACCAAATGAAAAACTGTTTTTT
TRBV2	TRBD1	TRBJ1-5	NA	CASIGTGNQPQHF	TGTGCCAGCATCGGGACAGGCAATCAGCCCCAGCATTTT
TRBV2	TRBD2	TRBJ2-2	NA	CAMNLAGAGELFF	TGTGCCATGAACTTAGCGGGCGCCGGGGAGCTGTTTTTT
TRBV6-5	NA	TRBJ1-2	NA	CASMSEGQDKGYTF	TGTGCCAGCATGTCCGAGGGGCAGGACAAAGGCTACACCTTC
TRBV5-1	NA	TRBJ2-5	NA	CASSLDLLQETQYF	TGCGCCAGCAGCTTGGATCTACTCCAAGAGACCCAGTACTTC
TRBV7-2	TRBD1	TRBJ1-4	NA	CASGLTGGRNEKLFF	TGTGCCAGCGGACTGACAGGGGGCCGTAATGAAAAACTGTTTTTT
TRBV7-8	NA	TRBJ2-4	NA	CASSASAQGLRNIQYF	TGTGCCAGCAGCGCAAGCGCACAGGGATTAAGGAACATTCAGTACTTC
TRBV5-1	NA	TRBJ2-1	NA	CASSWRGNEQFF	TGCGCCAGCAGCTGGAGGGGGAATGAGCAGTTCTTC
TRBV20-1	NA	TRBJ2-5	NA	CSAQGETQYF	TGCAGTGCCCAAGGAGAGACCCAGTACTTC
TRBV12-5	TRBD2	TRBJ2-5	NA	CASGFGGTETQYF	TGTGCTAGTGGTTTCGGGGGGACGGAGACCCAGTACTTC
TRBV30	NA	TRBJ2-1	NA	CAWSVKAVDYNEQFF	TGTGCCTGGAGTGTAAAAGCGGTAGACTACAATGAGCAGTTCTTC
TRBV20-1	NA	TRBJ2-1	NA	CSARGVEQFF	TGCAGTGCTAGAGGGGTTGAGCAGTTCTTC
TRBV21-1	NA	TRBJ2-5	NA	CASSRDRLQETQYF	TGTGCCAGCAGCCGGGACAGGCTCCAAGAGACCCAGTACTTC
TRBV6-1	NA	TRBJ1-1	NA	CASMFPDTTEAFF	TGTGCCAGCATGTTTCCTGACACCACTGAAGCTTTCTTT
TRBV6-5	NA	TRBJ2-7	NA	CASTDARGYEQYF	TGTGCCAGCACCGACGCCAGGGGCTACGAGCAGTACTTC
TRBV6-5	NA	TRBJ1-2	NA	CASSYSHVGAYGYTF	TGTGCCAGCAGTTACTCACACGTGGGGGCCTATGGCTACACCTTC
TRBV30	NA	TRBJ2-5	NA	CAWSWGPRETQYF	TGTGCCTGGTCCTGGGGGCCAAGGGAGACCCAGTACTTC
TRBV15	TRBD1	TRBJ1-4	NA	CATSRAQGANEKLFF	TGTGCCACCAGCAGAGCACAGGGGGCTAATGAAAAACTGTTTTTT
TRBV6-5	TRBD1	TRBJ1-1	NA	CASSRTGRTEAFF	TGTGCCAGCAGTCGGACAGGACGGACTGAAGCTTTCTTT
TRBV2	NA	TRBJ1-2	NA	CASTKQGLGGYTF	TGTGCCAGCACGAAGCAGGGGCTAGGGGGCTACACCTTC
TRBV2	TRBD1	TRBJ2-7	NA	CASSTDRGPSYEQYF	TGTGCCAGCAGCACTGACAGGGGGCCCTCCTACGAGCAGTACTTC
TRBV7-9	NA	TRBJ2-2	NA	CASSRRRANTGELFF	TGTGCCAGCAGCAGACGGAGAGCGAACACCGGGGAGCTGTTTTTT
TRBV18	NA	TRBJ2-7	NA	CASSPVGKVEQYF	TGTGCCAGCTCACCAGTGGGGAAAGTGGAGCAGTACTTC
TRBV7-9	TRBD2	TRBJ2-3	NA	CASSSLSGRAIDTQYF	TGTGCCAGCAGCTCCCTTAGCGGGAGGGCCATAGATACGCAGTATTTT
TRBV27	NA	TRBJ1-1	NA	CASKIDRSNTEAFF	TGTGCCAGCAAAATCGACAGGTCGAACACTGAAGCTTTCTTT
TRBV5-1	TRBD2	TRBJ2-7	once	CASSPGGAALSYEQYF	TGCGCCAGCAGCCCGGGAGGGGCGGCACTGTCCTACGAGCAGTACTTC
TRBV29-1	NA	TRBJ2-1	once	CSVRGSSSYNEQFF	TGCAGCGTTCGGGGTTCTAGCTCCTACAATGAGCAGTTCTTC